A single T cell receptor beta chain is shown here with its context. The source of the sample is a study of CD8+ T cells in alopecia areata. Overall study: Treatment comprised oral tofacitinib, 5 to 10 mg twice daily, in treated patients.

This CDR3 has 17 amino acids. The trim removed 0 bases at V and 1 base at J, leaving 6 bases unmatched. Per the germline V gene, CDR1 is SGHRS and CDR2 is YFSETQ. As the sequencing template, cDNA was produced by extracting RNA and reverse transcribing it. The data were produced by immunoSEQ multiplex PCR, yet TCRdb's version contains in-frame clones alone and is incomplete. This sample yields around 210,000 clones, of which under 70% are seen a single time; 4% to 5% belongs to the top ten. As for treatment: oral pan-JAK inhibitor, 5-10 mg twice daily. PBMC-derived CD4+ and CD8+ T cells were sorted. The material was CD4+ T cells sorted from blood, obtained at week 4, from a patient treated with tofacitinib. The receptor comes from a human donor with alopecia areata. The rearrangement links TRBV5-1 to TRBJ2-5; 10 nucleotides line up with TRBD2. In nucleotides, the CDR3 is TGCGCCAGCAGCTTGGGGGGGACTAGCGAAGCCCAAGAGACCCAGTACTTC. It specifies CASSLGGTSEAQETQYF.